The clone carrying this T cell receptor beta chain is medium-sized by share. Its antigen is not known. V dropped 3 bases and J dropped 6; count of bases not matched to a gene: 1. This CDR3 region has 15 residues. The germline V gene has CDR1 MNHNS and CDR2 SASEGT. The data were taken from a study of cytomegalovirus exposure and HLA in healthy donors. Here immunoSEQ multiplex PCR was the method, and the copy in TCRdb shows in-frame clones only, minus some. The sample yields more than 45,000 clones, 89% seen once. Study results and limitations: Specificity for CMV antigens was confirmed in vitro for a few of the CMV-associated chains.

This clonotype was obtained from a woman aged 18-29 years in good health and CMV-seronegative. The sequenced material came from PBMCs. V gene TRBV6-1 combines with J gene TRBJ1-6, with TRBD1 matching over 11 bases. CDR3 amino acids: CASSDGTGGNSPLHF. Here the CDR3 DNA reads TGTGCCAGCAGTGATGGGACAGGGGGTAATTCACCCCTCCACTTT.